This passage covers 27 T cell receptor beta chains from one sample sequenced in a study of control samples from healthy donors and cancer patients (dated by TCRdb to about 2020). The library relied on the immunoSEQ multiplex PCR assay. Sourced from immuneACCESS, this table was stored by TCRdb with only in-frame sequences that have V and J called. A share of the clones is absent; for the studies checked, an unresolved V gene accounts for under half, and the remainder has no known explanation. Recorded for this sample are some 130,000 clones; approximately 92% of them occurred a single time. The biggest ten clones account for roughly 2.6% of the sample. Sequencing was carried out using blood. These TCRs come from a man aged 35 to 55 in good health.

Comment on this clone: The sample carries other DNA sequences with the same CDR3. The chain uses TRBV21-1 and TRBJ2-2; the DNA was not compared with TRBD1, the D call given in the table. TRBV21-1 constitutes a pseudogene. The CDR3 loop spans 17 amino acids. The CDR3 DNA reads TGTGCCACCGCTACGGAGGGGGACAGGGCGAAGTCCGGGGAGCTGTTTTTT. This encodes CATATEGDRAKSGELFF.

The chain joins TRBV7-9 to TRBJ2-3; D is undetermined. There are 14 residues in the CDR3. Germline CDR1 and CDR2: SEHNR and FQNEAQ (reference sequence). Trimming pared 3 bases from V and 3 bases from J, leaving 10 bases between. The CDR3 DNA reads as TGTGCCAGCAGCTTTGGTGAGAGAACAGATACGCAGTATTTT. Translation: CASSFGERTDTQYF.

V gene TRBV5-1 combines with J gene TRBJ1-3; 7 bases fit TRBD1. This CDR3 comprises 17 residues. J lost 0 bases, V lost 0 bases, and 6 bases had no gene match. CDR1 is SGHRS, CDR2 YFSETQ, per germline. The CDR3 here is CASSLETGNPSGNTIYF. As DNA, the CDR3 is TGCGCCAGCAGCTTGGAGACAGGGAACCCCTCTGGAAACACCATATATTTT.

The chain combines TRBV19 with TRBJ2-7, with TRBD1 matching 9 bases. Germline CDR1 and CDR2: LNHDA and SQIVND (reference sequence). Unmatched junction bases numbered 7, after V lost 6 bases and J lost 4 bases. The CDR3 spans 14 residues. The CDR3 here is CASSQGQGGYEQYF. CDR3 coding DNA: TGTGCCAGTAGCCAGGGACAGGGTGGATACGAGCAGTACTTC.

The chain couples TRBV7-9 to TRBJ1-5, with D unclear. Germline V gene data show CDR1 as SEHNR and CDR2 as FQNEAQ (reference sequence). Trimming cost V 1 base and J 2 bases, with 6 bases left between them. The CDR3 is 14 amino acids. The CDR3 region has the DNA TGTGCCAGCAGCTTAGGTGGGGGCAATCAGCCCCAGCATTTT. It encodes CASSLGGGNQPQHF.

The CDR3 coding sequence is TGTGCCAGCGCTCTCTCTGGAAACACCATATATTTT. The encoded protein is CASALSGNTIYF. The V call is TRBV12-3 or TRBV12-4, the J call TRBJ1-3; D is uncertain. Trimming removed 8 bases from V and 0 bases from J, with 5 bases in between. There are 12 residues in the CDR3.

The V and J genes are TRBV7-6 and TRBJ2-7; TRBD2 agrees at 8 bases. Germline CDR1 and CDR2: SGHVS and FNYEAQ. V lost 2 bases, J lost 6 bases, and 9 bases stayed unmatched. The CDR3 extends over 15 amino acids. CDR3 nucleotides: TGTGCCAGCAGCTTATTCTCGGGGGGGCCGAGCGAGCAGTACTTC. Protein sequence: CASSLFSGGPSEQYF.

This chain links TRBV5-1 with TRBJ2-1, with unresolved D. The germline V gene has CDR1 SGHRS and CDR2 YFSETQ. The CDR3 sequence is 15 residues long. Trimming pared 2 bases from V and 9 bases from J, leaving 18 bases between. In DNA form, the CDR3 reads TGCGCCAGCAGCTTCAACCCCCCTCTTAGTGCTGAGCAGTTCTTC. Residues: CASSFNPPLSAEQFF.

In DNA form, the CDR3 reads TGTGCCAGCAGCTCCCTAGGGTGGGGCCGCAATTCACCCCTCCACTTT. Amino acid sequence: CASSSLGWGRNSPLHF. The chain links TRBV5-5 to TRBJ1-6; tentatively, D is TRBD1 (5 bases). The V end was cut by 3 bases, the J end by 7 bases, with 17 bases between. CDR1 is SGHKS and CDR2 is YYEKEE in the germline V gene (reference sequence). CDR3 length: 16 amino acids.

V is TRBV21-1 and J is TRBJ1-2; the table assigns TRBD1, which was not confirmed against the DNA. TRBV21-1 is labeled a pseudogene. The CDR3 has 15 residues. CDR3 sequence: CASSKVPGGDYGYTF. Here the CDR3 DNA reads TGTGCCAGCAGCAAAGTCCCAGGGGGCGACTATGGCTACACCTTC.

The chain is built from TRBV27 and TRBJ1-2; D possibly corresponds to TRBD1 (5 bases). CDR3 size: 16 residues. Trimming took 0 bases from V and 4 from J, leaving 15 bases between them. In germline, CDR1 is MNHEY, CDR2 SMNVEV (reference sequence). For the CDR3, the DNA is TGTGCCAGCAGTTTATCGTGGCGGGGGAGTTCCTATGGCTACACCTTC. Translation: CASSLSWRGSSYGYTF.

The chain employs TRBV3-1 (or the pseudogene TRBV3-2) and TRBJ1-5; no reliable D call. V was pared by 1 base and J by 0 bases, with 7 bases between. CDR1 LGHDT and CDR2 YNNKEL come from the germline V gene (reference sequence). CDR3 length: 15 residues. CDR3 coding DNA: TGTGCCAGCAGCCAAGGTCACAATAGCAATCAGCCCCAGCATTTT. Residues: CASSQGHNSNQPQHF.

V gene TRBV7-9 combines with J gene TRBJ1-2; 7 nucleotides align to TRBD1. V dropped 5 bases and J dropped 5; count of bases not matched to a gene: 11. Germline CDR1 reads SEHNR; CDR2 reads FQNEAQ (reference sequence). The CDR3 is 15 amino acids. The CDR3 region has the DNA TGTGCCAGCAGCCCTATGCGACAGGGATCATATGGCTACACCTTC. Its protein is CASSPMRQGSYGYTF. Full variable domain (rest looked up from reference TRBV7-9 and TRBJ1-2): DTGVSQNPRHKITKRGQNVTFRCDPISEHNRLYWYRQTLGQGPEFLTYFQNEAQLEKSRLLSDRFSAERPKGSFSTLEIQRTEQGDSAMYLCASSPMRQGSYGYTFGSGTRLTVV.

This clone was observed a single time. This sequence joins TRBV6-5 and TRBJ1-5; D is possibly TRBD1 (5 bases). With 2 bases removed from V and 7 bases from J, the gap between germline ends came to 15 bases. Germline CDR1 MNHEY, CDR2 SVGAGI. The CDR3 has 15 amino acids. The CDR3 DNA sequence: TGTGCCAGCAGTTACGCGCTGGCTCAGGGACAGCCCCAGCATTTT. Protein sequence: CASSYALAQGQPQHF.

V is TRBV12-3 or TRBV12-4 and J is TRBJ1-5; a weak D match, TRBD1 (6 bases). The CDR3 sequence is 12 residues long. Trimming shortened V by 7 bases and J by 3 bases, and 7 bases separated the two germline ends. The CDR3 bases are TGTGCCAGCAAGGGGGACAATCAGCCCCAGCATTTT. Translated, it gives CASKGDNQPQHF.

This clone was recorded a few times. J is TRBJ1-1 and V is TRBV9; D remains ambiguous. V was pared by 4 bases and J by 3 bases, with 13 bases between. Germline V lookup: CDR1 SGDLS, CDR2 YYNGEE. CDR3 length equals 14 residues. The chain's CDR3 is CASSSAIGYTEAFF. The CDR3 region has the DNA TGTGCCAGCAGCTCGGCGATTGGGTACACTGAAGCTTTCTTT.

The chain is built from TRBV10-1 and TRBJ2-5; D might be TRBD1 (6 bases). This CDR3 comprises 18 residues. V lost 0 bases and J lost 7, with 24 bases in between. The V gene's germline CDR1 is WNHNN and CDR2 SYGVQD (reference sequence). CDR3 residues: CASSESTGQIPYKGTQYF. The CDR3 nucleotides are TGCGCCAGCAGTGAGTCTACAGGGCAGATCCCCTATAAGGGGACCCAGTACTTC.

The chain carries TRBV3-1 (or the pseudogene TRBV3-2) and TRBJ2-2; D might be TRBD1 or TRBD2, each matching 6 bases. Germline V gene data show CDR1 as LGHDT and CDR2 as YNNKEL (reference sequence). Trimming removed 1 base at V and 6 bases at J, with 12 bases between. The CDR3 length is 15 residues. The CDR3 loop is CASSQASGAAGELFF. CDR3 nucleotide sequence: TGTGCCAGCAGCCAAGCATCGGGGGCTGCCGGGGAGCTGTTTTTT.

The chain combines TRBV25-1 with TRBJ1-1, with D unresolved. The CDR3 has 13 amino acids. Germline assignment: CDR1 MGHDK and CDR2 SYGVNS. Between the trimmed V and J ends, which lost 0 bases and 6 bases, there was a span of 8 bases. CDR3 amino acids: CASSEYGRSEAFF. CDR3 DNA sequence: TGTGCCAGCAGTGAATACGGCCGGTCTGAAGCTTTCTTT.

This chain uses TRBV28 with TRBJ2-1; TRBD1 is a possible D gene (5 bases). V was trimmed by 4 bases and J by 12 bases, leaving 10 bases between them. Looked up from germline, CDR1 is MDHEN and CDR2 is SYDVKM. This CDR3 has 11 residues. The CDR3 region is CASSSGLWQFF. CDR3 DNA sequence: TGTGCCAGCAGTTCAGGGTTATGGCAGTTCTTC.

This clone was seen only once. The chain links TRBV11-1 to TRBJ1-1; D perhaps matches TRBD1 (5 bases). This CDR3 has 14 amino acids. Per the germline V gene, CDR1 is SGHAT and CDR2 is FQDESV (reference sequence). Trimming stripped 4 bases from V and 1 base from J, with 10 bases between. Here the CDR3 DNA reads TGTGCCAGCAGCTCGGGACGGGCGAACACTGAAGCTTTCTTT. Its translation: CASSSGRANTEAFF.

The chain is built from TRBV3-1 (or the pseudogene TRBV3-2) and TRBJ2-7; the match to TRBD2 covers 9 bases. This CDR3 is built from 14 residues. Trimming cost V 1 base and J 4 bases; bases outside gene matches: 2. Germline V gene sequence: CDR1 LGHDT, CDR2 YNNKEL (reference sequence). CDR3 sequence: CASSQVSGGYEQYF. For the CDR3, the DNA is TGTGCCAGCAGCCAAGTAAGCGGGGGGTACGAGCAGTACTTC.

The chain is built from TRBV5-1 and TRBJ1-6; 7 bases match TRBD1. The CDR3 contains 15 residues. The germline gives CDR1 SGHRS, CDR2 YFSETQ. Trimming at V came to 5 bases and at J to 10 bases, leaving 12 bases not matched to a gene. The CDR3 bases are TGCGCCAGCAGTTTGCGGACAGGTGGCGGGTCACCCCTCCACTTT. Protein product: CASSLRTGGGSPLHF.

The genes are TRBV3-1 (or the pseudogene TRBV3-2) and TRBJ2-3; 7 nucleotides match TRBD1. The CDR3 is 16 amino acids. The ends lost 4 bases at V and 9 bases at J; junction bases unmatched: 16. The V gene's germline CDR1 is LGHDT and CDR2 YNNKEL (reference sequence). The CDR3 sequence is CASSRRLRQGRGTQYF. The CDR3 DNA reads TGTGCCAGCAGCCGCCGTTTGAGACAGGGAAGGGGAACGCAGTATTTT.

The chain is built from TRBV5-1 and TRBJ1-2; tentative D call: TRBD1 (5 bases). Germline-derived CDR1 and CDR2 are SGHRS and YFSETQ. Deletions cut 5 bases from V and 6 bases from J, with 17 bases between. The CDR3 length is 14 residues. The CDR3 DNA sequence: TGCGCCAGCAGTCCGGAGACAGAACGAGATGGCTACACCTTC. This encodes CASSPETERDGYTF.

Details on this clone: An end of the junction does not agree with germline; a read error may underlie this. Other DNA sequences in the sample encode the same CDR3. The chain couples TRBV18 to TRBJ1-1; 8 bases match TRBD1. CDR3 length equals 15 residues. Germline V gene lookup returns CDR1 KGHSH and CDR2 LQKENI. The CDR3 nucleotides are TGTGCCAGCTCACCAACTCGCGGGACAGGCACTGAAGCCTTCTTT. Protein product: CASSPTRGTGTEAFF.

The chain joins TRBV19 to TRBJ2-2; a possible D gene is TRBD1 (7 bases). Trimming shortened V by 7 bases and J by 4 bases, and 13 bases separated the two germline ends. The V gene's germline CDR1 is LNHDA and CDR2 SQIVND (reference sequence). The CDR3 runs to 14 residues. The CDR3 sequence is CASKEGASTGELFF. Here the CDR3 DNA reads TGTGCCAGTAAGGAGGGGGCGAGCACCGGGGAGCTGTTTTTT.